Below are 7 T cell receptor beta chains sequenced from a single sample in a study of regulatory T cells in long-lasting Graves disease. Construction of the TCR beta libraries employed iRepertoire HTBI primers in conjunction with Arm-PCR of CDR3 regions. TCRdb fed the multiplex PCR reads into MiXCR, producing one record per CDR3 protein. This table holds under 500,000 distinct CDR3 sequences, less than 25% found once. Time point meaning: persistent/refractory GD, antithyroid drugs over 5 years with positive TRAb. Following extraction of RNA from PBMCs, that RNA was used to make the TCR library. The sequencing here drew on peripheral blood mononuclear cells (PBMCs), taken when the disease was refractory, from a patient treated with antithyroid drugs. The source of these receptors is a female donor with Graves disease.

This clonotype has a single count. The rearrangement links TRBV30 to TRBJ2-5; TRBD2 matches at 8 bases. Germline V gene data show CDR1 as GTSNPN and CDR2 as SVGIG (reference sequence). Trimming removed 0 bases from V and 5 bases from J; junction bases left unmatched: 11. This CDR3 region has 16 residues. CDR3 residues: CAWSVTPTSGSETQYF. CDR3 nucleotide sequence: TGTGCCTGGAGTGTAACCCCGACGAGCGGGAGTGAGACCCAGTACTTC.

The table lists this clonotype with many counts. The rearrangement uses TRBV7-8 and TRBJ1-5; D is ambiguous. This CDR3 has 16 amino acids. Trimming pared 3 bases from V and 0 bases from J, leaving 12 bases between. In germline, CDR1 is SGHVS, CDR2 FQNEAQ. The CDR3 loop is CASSFLADNSNQPQHF. The CDR3, as DNA: TGTGCCAGCAGCTTCCTGGCAGACAATAGCAATCAGCCCCAGCATTTT.

This clonotype has at least ten counts. As DNA, the CDR3 is TGTGCCTGGAGTGCCCGGATGATTTGGGGGGGATACATTCAGTACTTC. Residues: CAWSARMIWGGYIQYF. The J gene is TRBJ2-4, the V gene TRBV30, with TRBD2 matching over 7 bases. Germline V CDR1 and CDR2: GTSNPN, SVGIG (reference sequence). The V gene end was trimmed by 1 base and the J gene end by 8 bases; junction bases not matched to a gene: 14. The CDR3 covers 16 residues.

This clonotype was recorded a few times. The gene calls are TRBV19 and TRBJ2-7; D is ambiguous. Looked up from germline, CDR1 is LNHDA and CDR2 is SQIVND (reference sequence). The CDR3 loop spans 13 amino acids. The germline V and J ends were trimmed by 5 bases and 1 base, with 9 bases remaining between them. The CDR3 region has the DNA TGTGCCAGTAGTGCTGGAGTTTCCTACGAGCAGTACTTC. Translated, it gives CASSAGVSYEQYF.

This clonotype was seen many times. The chain has TRBV3-1 and TRBJ2-7; the match to TRBD2 covers 9 bases. Germline values: CDR1 LGHDT, CDR2 YNNKEL (reference sequence). The CDR3 has 15 residues. V was pared by 4 bases and J by 3 bases, with 7 bases of the junction left unmatched. The CDR3 sequence: CASSPSGGGVYEQYF. The CDR3 DNA reads as TGTGCCAGCAGCCCCAGTGGCGGGGGGGTCTACGAGCAGTACTTC.

V gene TRBV19 combines with J gene TRBJ1-4, with 7 bases matching TRBD1. Germline assignment: CDR1 LNHDA and CDR2 SQIVND (reference sequence). The CDR3 is 17 residues long. The J segment lost 0 bases and the V segment lost 4 bases, leaving 8 bases of the junction unmatched. The CDR3: CASSSRDRFTTNEKLFF. In DNA form, the CDR3 reads TGTGCCAGTAGTAGCCGGGACAGATTTACAACTAATGAAAAACTGTTTTTT.

A few counts support this clonotype. This chain links TRBV9 with TRBJ1-1; D call uncertain. In germline, CDR1 is SGDLS, CDR2 YYNGEE. V was shortened by 3 bases and J by 6 bases, with 18 bases between the two germline ends. CDR3 length: 15 residues. The CDR3 reads CASSASYSTRAEAFF. The CDR3 nucleotides read TGTGCCAGCAGCGCGTCCTATAGTACGCGGGCTGAAGCTTTCTTT.